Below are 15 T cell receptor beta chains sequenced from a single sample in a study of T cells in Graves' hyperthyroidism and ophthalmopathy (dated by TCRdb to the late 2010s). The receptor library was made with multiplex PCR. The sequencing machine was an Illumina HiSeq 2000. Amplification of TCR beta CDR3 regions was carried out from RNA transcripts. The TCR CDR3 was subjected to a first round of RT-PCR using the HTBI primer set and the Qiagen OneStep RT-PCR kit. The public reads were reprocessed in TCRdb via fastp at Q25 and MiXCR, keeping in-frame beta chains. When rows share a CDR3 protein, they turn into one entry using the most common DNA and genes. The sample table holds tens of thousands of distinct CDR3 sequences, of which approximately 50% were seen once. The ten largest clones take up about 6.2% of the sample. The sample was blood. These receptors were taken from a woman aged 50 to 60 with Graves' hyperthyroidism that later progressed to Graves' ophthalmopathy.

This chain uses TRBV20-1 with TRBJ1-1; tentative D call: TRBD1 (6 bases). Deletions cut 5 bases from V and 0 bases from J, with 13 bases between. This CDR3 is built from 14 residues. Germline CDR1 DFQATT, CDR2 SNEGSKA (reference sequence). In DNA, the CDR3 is TGCAGTGCTCGACAGGCCTACATGAACACTGAAGCTTTCTTT. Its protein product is CSARQAYMNTEAFF.

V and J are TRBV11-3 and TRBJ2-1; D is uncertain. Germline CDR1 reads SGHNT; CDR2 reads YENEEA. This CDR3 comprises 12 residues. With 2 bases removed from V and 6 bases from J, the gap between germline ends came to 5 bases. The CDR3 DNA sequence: TGTGCCAGCAGCTTAAATTCCAATGAGCAGTTCTTC. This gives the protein CASSLNSNEQFF.

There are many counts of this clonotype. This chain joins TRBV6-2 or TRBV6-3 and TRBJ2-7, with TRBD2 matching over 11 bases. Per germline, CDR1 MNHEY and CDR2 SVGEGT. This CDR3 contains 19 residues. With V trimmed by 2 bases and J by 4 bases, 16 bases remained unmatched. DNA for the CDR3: TGTGCCAGCAGTTACAGGGTGGGGACTAGCGGATATAAAACATACGAGCAGTACTTC. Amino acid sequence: CASSYRVGTSGYKTYEQYF.

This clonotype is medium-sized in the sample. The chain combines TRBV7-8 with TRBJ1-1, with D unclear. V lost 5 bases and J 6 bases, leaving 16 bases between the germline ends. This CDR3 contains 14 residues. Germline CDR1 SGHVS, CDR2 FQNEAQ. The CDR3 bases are TGTGCCAGCAGCCAGGACGCCCGCATGGCTGAAGCTTTCTTT. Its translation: CASSQDARMAEAFF.

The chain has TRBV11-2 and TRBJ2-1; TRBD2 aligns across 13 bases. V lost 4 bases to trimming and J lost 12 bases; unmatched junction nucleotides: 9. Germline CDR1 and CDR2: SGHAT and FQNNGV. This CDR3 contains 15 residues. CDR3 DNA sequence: TGTGCCAGCAGCTCACTAGCGGGAGGGCCAGGTACGCAGTTCTTC. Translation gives CASSSLAGGPGTQFF. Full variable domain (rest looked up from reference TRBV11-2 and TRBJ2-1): EAGVAQSPRYKIIEKRQSVAFWCNPISGHATLYWYQQILGQGPKLLIQFQNNGVVDDSQLPKDRFSAERLKGVDSTLKIQPAKLEDSAVYLCASSSLAGGPGTQFFGPGTRLTVL.

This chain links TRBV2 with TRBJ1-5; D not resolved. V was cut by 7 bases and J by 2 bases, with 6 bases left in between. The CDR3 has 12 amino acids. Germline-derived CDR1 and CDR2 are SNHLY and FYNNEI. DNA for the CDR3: TGTGCCAGCAAGGGTGGCAATCAGCCCCAGCATTTT. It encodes CASKGGNQPQHF. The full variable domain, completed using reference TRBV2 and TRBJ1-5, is EPEVTQTPSHQVTQMGQEVILRCVPISNHLYFYWYRQILGQKVEFLVSFYNNEISEKSEIFDDQFSVERPDGSNFTLKIRSTKLEDSAMYFCASKGGNQPQHFGDGTRLSIL.

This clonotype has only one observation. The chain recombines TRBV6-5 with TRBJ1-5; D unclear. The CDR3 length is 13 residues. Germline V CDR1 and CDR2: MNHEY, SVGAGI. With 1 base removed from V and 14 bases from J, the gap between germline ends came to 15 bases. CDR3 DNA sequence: TGTGCCAGCAGTTACTTAGCGGGGAAGTACGAGCATTTT. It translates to CASSYLAGKYEHF.

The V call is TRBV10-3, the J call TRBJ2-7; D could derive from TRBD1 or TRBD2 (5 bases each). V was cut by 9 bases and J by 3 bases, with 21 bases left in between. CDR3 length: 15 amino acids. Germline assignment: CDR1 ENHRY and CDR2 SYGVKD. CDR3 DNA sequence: TGTGCCATGGCCCCGGGACCGCCTACTTACTACGAGCAGTACTTC. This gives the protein CAMAPGPPTYYEQYF.

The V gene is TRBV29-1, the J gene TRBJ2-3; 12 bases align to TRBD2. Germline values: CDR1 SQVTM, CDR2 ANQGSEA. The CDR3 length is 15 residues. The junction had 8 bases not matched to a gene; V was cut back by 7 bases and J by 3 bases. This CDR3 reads CSGSATSGSTDTQYF. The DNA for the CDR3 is TGCAGCGGTAGCGCGACTAGCGGGAGTACAGATACGCAGTATTTT.

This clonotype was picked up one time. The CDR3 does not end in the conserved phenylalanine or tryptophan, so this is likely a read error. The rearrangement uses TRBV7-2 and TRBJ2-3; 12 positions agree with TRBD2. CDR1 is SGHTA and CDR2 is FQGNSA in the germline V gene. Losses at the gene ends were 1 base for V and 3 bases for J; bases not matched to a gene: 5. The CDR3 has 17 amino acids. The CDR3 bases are TGTGCCAGCAGCTTAGGGGTGACTAGCGGGGGAACAGATACGCAGTATCTT. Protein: CASSLGVTSGGTDTQYL.

The CDR3 nucleotides are TGCAGTGCCGGGGGACAGGAGAATTCACCCCTCCACTTT. This sequence encodes CSAGGQENSPLHF. The chain is built from TRBV20-1 and TRBJ1-6; TRBD1 matches 8 bases. Germline CDR1 DFQATT, CDR2 SNEGSKA (reference sequence). V dropped 6 bases and J dropped 7; count of bases not matched to a gene: 5. The length of the CDR3 is 13 residues.

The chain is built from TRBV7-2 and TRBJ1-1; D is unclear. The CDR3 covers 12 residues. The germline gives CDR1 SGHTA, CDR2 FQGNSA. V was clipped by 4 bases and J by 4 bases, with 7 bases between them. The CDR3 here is CASSSSITEAFF. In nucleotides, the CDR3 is TGTGCCAGCAGCTCCTCTATCACTGAAGCTTTCTTT.

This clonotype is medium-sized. CDR3 region: CASSLREVNEQFF. CDR3 bases: TGTGCCAGCAGCTTAAGGGAGGTGAATGAGCAGTTCTTC. The rearrangement joins TRBV7-9 to TRBJ2-1; D may be TRBD2 (6 bases). The CDR3 runs 13 residues. In germline, CDR1 is SEHNR, CDR2 FQNEAQ (reference sequence). V was pared by 2 bases and J by 7 bases, with 9 bases between.

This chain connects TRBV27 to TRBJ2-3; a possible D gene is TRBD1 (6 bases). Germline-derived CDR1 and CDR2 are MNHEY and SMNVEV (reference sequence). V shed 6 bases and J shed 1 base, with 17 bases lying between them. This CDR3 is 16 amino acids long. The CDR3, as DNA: TGTGCCAGCAGCCCAGCAGGGGCCGAACGCACAGATACGCAGTATTTT. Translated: CASSPAGAERTDTQYF.

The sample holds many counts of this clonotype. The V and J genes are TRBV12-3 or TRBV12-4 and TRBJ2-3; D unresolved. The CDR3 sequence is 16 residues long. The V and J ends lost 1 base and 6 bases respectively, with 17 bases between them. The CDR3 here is CASSLVTASDHDTQYF. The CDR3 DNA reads TGTGCCAGCAGTTTAGTAACAGCTTCTGACCACGATACGCAGTATTTT.